A single sample is the source of the 29 T cell receptor beta chains below, sequenced in a study of T cell responses to AZD1222 COVID-19 vaccine. The repertoire was sequenced with immunoSEQ multiplex PCR; TCRdb's copy has only in-frame clones and lacks some. The sample yields 120,000 or so clones, 84% seen once. Specimen: peripheral blood, collected 28 days after the second AZD1222 dose. The receptors shown here come from an adult who received the AZD1222 COVID-19 vaccine.

The rearrangement uses TRBV27 and TRBJ1-6, with a possible D match to TRBD1 (5 bases). The germline V gene encodes CDR1 MNHEY and CDR2 SMNVEV (reference sequence). V was trimmed by 6 bases and J by 10 bases, leaving 10 bases between them. The CDR3 spans 12 residues. DNA of the CDR3: TGTGCCAGCAGAACAGGCCGGTCACCCCTCCACTTT. The encoded protein is CASRTGRSPLHF.

This clone was picked up a small number of times. The V gene is TRBV18, the J gene TRBJ2-7, with no clear D. V was cut by 5 bases and J by 3 bases, with 11 bases left in between. This CDR3 comprises 13 residues. Looked up from germline, CDR1 is KGHSH and CDR2 is LQKENI. CDR3 region: CASSGYMDYEQYF. The CDR3 DNA is TGTGCCAGCTCAGGGTACATGGACTACGAGCAGTACTTC. Full variable domain (missing parts from reference TRBV18 and TRBJ2-7): NAGVMQNPRHLVRRRGQEARLRCSPMKGHSHVYWYRQLPEEGLKFMVYLQKENIIDESGMPKERFSAEFPKEGPSILRIQQVVRGDSAAYFCASSGYMDYEQYFGPGTRLTVT.

The chain employs TRBV3-1 (or the pseudogene TRBV3-2) and TRBJ1-2; TRBD1 agrees at 8 bases. V gave up 7 bases and J gave up 4 bases; unmatched junction bases: 17. CDR3 size: 17 residues. Germline CDR1 reads LGHDT; CDR2 reads YNNKEL (reference sequence). The CDR3 bases are TGTGCCAGCACTGCCCATGAGACAGGGGCAAAAAGCTATGGCTACACCTTC. Encoded protein: CASTAHETGAKSYGYTF.

This chain uses TRBV1 with TRBJ1-5; the DNA was not used to check the table's D call, TRBD1. TRBV1 is labeled a pseudogene. The CDR3 is 19 amino acids. The DNA for the CDR3 is TGCACCAGCAGCCAAGATAGGGCAGGGGGCACCCATAGCAATCAGCCCCAGCATTTT. It codes for CTSSQDRAGGTHSNQPQHF.

The chain carries TRBV7-8 and TRBJ1-1; D is undetermined. CDR3 size: 14 residues. Trimming cost V 5 bases and J 5 bases, with 15 bases left between them. Germline V gene data show CDR1 as SGHVS and CDR2 as FQNEAQ. The CDR3 loop reads CASSPQVAPTEAFF. Written as DNA, the CDR3 is TGTGCCAGCAGCCCCCAGGTAGCCCCGACTGAAGCTTTCTTT. Full variable domain (remainder filled in from reference TRBV7-8 and TRBJ1-1): GAGVSQSPRYKVAKRGQDVALRCDPISGHVSLFWYQQALGQGPEFLTYFQNEAQLDKSGLPSDRFFAERPEGSVSTLKIQRTQQEDSAVYLCASSPQVAPTEAFFGQGTRLTVV.

The rearrangement links TRBV6-5 to TRBJ1-2; D ambiguous. The CDR3 extends over 15 amino acids. V shed 7 bases and J shed 4 bases, with 19 bases lying between them. The germline V gene has CDR1 MNHEY and CDR2 SVGAGI. The CDR3 region has the DNA TGTGCCAGCATCTACGCCTCGGGAGTCGGCTATGGCTACACCTTC. It is translated as CASIYASGVGYGYTF.

This CDR3 is CASARTGGSNEQFF. The CDR3 coding sequence is TGTGCCAGCGCCAGGACAGGGGGCTCAAATGAGCAGTTCTTC. V and J are TRBV11-2 and TRBJ2-1; 11 bases are shared with TRBD1. The J segment lost 7 bases and the V segment lost 8 bases, leaving 7 bases of the junction unmatched. The CDR3 has 14 residues. Germline assignment: CDR1 SGHAT and CDR2 FQNNGV.

J is TRBJ1-4 and V is TRBV28; 9 positions match TRBD1. The CDR3 totals 16 residues. The germline V gene encodes CDR1 MDHEN and CDR2 SYDVKM. Germline trimming cut 3 bases from V and 8 bases from J; bases unmatched to any gene: 10. The CDR3 nucleotides read TGTGCCAGCAGTTTGAGTAAGACAGGGGGGGCCGAAAAACTGTTTTTT. Translated, it gives CASSLSKTGGAEKLFF. The full variable domain, completed using reference TRBV28 and TRBJ1-4, is DVKVTQSSRYLVKRTGEKVFLECVQDMDHENMFWYRQDPGLGLRLIYFSYDVKMKEKGDIPEGYSVSREKKERFSLILESASTNQTSMYLCASSLSKTGGAEKLFFGSGTQLSVL.

The chain combines TRBV28 with TRBJ2-7; tentatively, D is TRBD1 or TRBD2 (6 bases each). V gave up 7 bases and J gave up 4 bases, with 17 bases separating them. Germline loops: CDR1 MDHEN, CDR2 SYDVKM. This CDR3 is 14 amino acids long. The CDR3 is CASTFTGAGYEQYF. The CDR3 DNA reads TGTGCCAGCACATTCACGGGGGCGGGTTACGAGCAGTACTTC.

The rearrangement links TRBV3-1 (or the pseudogene TRBV3-2) to TRBJ2-7; D possibly uses TRBD1 or TRBD2 (5 bases each). This CDR3 region has 14 residues. The V end lost 3 bases, the J end lost 3 bases, and 12 bases lay between the germline ends. CDR1 is LGHDT and CDR2 is YNNKEL in the germline V gene (reference sequence). For the CDR3, the DNA is TGTGCCAGCAGCCATGGGGGACGGAACTACGAGCAGTACTTC. This codes for CASSHGGRNYEQYF.

The CDR3 DNA reads TGCGCCAGCAGCCAAGATCAGGGGAATTCACCCCTCCACTTT. It encodes CASSQDQGNSPLHF. This chain uses TRBV4-1 with TRBJ1-6, with D possibly matching TRBD1 (6 bases). Trimming removed 0 bases from V and 7 bases from J, with 7 bases in between. The CDR3 is made up of 14 amino acids. Germline CDR1 reads MGHRA; CDR2 reads YSYEKL.

The CDR3 region is CASGKAREQFF. The CDR3, as DNA: TGTGCCAGCGGAAAAGCGCGCGAGCAGTTCTTC. V and J are TRBV28 and TRBJ2-1, with D hard to call. Trimming left V 8 bases short and J 10 bases short, with 12 bases between. Germline CDR1 and CDR2: MDHEN and SYDVKM. The CDR3 runs to 11 residues.

This chain uses TRBV2 with TRBJ1-6; TRBD1 matches at 7 bases. This CDR3 comprises 14 residues. V gave up 4 bases and J gave up 8 bases; unmatched junction bases: 5. The germline CDR1 and CDR2 sequences are SNHLY and FYNNEI. The CDR3 DNA follows: TGTGCCAGCAGTGTATACGGGACAGATTCACCCCTCCACTTT. Translating it yields CASSVYGTDSPLHF.

The gene calls are TRBV6-5 and TRBJ2-7; D not certain. V dropped 0 bases and J dropped 2 bases, with 8 bases sitting between them. This CDR3 spans 14 amino acids. Germline V gives CDR1 MNHEY, CDR2 SVGAGI. In DNA, the CDR3 is TGTGCCAGCAGTTACTCGCGGTTCGCCTACGAGCAGTACTTC. This translates into CASSYSRFAYEQYF.

The genes are TRBV19 and TRBJ1-6, with D tentatively TRBD1 (5 bases). V dropped 7 bases and J dropped 7 bases, with 20 bases sitting between them. Germline V gene sequence: CDR1 LNHDA, CDR2 SQIVND (reference sequence). The CDR3 is 16 amino acids. Here the CDR3 reads CASTARGAGWNSPLHF. The CDR3 bases are TGTGCCAGTACCGCCCGAGGAGCAGGGTGGAATTCACCCCTCCACTTT.

The chain employs TRBV19 and TRBJ1-5, with TRBD1 matching over 7 bases. Germline V gives CDR1 LNHDA, CDR2 SQIVND (reference sequence). Unmatched junction bases numbered 6, after V lost 3 bases and J lost 4 bases. The CDR3 is made up of 15 amino acids. DNA of the CDR3: TGTGCCAGTAGTATTCAGGACAGGCGAAATCAGCCCCAGCATTTT. The encoded protein is CASSIQDRRNQPQHF.

The rearrangement joins TRBV28 to TRBJ2-1, with TRBD2 identical over 12 bases. This CDR3 comprises 19 residues. Germline V gene data show CDR1 as MDHEN and CDR2 as SYDVKM. V lost 1 base to trimming and J lost 0 bases; unmatched junction nucleotides: 7. CDR3 in amino acids: CASSLFTSGGRSSYNEQFF. DNA of the CDR3: TGTGCCAGCAGTTTATTTACTAGCGGGGGGCGGAGCTCCTACAATGAGCAGTTCTTC.

The chain has TRBV7-2 and TRBJ1-6, with D unresolved. The CDR3 runs 14 residues. The V and J ends lost 2 bases and 9 bases respectively, with 11 bases between them. The germline gives CDR1 SGHTA, CDR2 FQGNSA. Written as DNA, the CDR3 is TGTGCCAGCAGCTTAAGACGGGTCGGTTCACCCCTCCACTTT. Encoded protein: CASSLRRVGSPLHF. Full variable domain (remainder filled in from reference TRBV7-2 and TRBJ1-6): GAGVSQSPSNKVTEKGKDVELRCDPISGHTALYWYRQSLGQGLEFLIYFQGNSAPDKSGLPSDRFSAERTGGSVSTLTIQRTQQEDSAVYLCASSLRRVGSPLHFGNGTRLTVT.

This chain joins TRBV10-3 and TRBJ1-2; D unclear. The CDR3 covers 13 residues. Germline V gene sequence: CDR1 ENHRY, CDR2 SYGVKD. The V gene lost 0 bases and the J gene lost 5 bases, with 7 bases spanning the gap. The CDR3 reads CAISESRRYGYTF. CDR3 DNA: TGTGCCATCAGTGAGTCCCGCAGGTATGGCTACACCTTC.

V usage is TRBV28 and J usage is TRBJ1-2, with a possible D match to TRBD1 (6 bases). The CDR3 spans 14 residues. Trimming cost V 3 bases and J 4 bases, with 12 bases left between them. Germline V lookup: CDR1 MDHEN, CDR2 SYDVKM. CDR3: CASSFQDRFYGYTF. The DNA of the CDR3 is TGTGCCAGCAGTTTCCAAGACAGGTTCTATGGCTACACCTTC.

V is TRBV20-1 and J is TRBJ2-1; D might be TRBD2 (6 bases). CDR3 length: 11 amino acids. CDR1 is DFQATT and CDR2 is SNEGSKA in the germline V gene (reference sequence). Trimming shortened V by 6 bases and J by 7 bases, and 10 bases separated the two germline ends. As DNA, the CDR3 is TGCAGTGCAAGGAGGGAAAATGAGCAGTTCTTC. This sequence encodes CSARRENEQFF.

The chain recombines TRBV11-2 with TRBJ2-7; 9 nucleotides match TRBD1. This CDR3 is built from 14 residues. V lost 3 bases to trimming and J lost 3 bases; unmatched junction nucleotides: 3. Looked up from germline, CDR1 is SGHAT and CDR2 is FQNNGV. This chain's CDR3 is CASSFRTGDYEQYF. The CDR3 DNA is TGTGCCAGCAGCTTTAGGACAGGGGACTACGAGCAGTACTTC.

The rearrangement links TRBV10-3 to TRBJ2-7; D is uncertain. Germline-derived CDR1 and CDR2 are ENHRY and SYGVKD. This CDR3 region has 11 residues. V was pared by 7 bases and J by 5 bases, with 9 bases between. As DNA, the CDR3 is TGTGCCATCACCCAGGCTGACGAGCAGTACTTC. The encoded protein is CAITQADEQYF.

The chain couples TRBV30 to TRBJ1-2; the match to TRBD1 covers 9 bases. Trimming at V came to 5 bases and at J to 8 bases, leaving 6 bases not matched to a gene. The CDR3 consists of 12 residues. Germline loops: CDR1 GTSNPN, CDR2 SVGIG (reference sequence). The CDR3 sequence is CAWGLGTGGYTF. CDR3 nucleotides: TGTGCCTGGGGACTCGGGACAGGGGGCTACACCTTC.

The chain is built from TRBV7-2 and TRBJ1-4; 8 bases are shared with TRBD1. Trimming took 3 bases from V and 8 from J; bases not matched to a gene: 8. Germline CDR1 and CDR2: SGHTA and FQGNSA. The CDR3 is 15 residues long. The CDR3 protein is CASSFAQGVREKLFF. The CDR3 DNA is TGTGCCAGCAGCTTCGCACAGGGGGTTAGGGAAAAACTGTTTTTT.

This chain uses TRBV5-6 with TRBJ1-2, with 9 positions matching TRBD1. This CDR3 has 15 amino acids. J was trimmed by 3 bases and V by 5 bases; bases with no gene match: 8. Germline-derived CDR1 and CDR2 are SGHDT and YYEEEE. The CDR3 coding sequence is TGTGCCAGCAGACGGACCGGGACAGGGTACTATGGCTACACCTTC. The encoded protein is CASRRTGTGYYGYTF.

The J gene is TRBJ1-2, the V gene TRBV27; 9 bases agree with TRBD1. Germline trimming cut 3 bases from V and 6 bases from J; bases unmatched to any gene: 8. The length of the CDR3 is 15 residues. CDR1 MNHEY and CDR2 SMNVEV come from the germline V gene (reference sequence). The chain's CDR3 is CASSFAGQGRNGYTF. The CDR3 bases are TGTGCCAGCAGTTTCGCCGGACAGGGGAGGAATGGCTACACCTTC.

V is TRBV24-1 and J is TRBJ2-6; D uncertain. The CDR3 covers 12 residues. Per the germline V gene, CDR1 is KGHDR and CDR2 is SFDVKD. Trimming took 10 bases from V and 0 from J, leaving 3 bases between them. CDR3 in amino acids: CATHSGANVLTF. In DNA, the CDR3 is TGTGCCACGCACTCTGGGGCCAACGTCCTGACTTTC.

This clone was seen more than once but under ten times. J is TRBJ2-1 and V is TRBV10-3, with unresolved D. The CDR3 is 15 amino acids. With 2 bases removed from V and 4 bases from J, the gap between germline ends came to 12 bases. The germline gives CDR1 ENHRY, CDR2 SYGVKD. CDR3 sequence (DNA): TGTGCCATCAGTGAGCGGGCCGAATTGTACAATGAGCAGTTCTTC. Its translation: CAISERAELYNEQFF.